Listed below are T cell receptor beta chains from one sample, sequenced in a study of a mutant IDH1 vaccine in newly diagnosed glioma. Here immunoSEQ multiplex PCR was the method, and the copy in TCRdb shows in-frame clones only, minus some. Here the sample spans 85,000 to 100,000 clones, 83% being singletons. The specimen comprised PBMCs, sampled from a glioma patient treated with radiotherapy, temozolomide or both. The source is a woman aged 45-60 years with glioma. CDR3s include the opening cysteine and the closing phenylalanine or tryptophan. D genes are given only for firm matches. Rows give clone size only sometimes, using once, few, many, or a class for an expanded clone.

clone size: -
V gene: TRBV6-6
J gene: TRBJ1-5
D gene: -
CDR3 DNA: TGTGCCAGCAGTTACTCGCGTCATAGCAATCAGCCCCAGCATTTT
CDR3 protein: CASSYSRHSNQPQHF

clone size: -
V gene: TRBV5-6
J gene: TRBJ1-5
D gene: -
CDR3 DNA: TGTGCCAGCAGCTTGTATTCTCAGCCCCAGCATTTT
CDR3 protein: CASSLYSQPQHF

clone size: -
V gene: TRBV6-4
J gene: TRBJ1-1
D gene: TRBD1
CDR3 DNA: TGTGCCAGCAGTGAAAATGCAGGGGGCTGGACCACTGAAGCTTTCTTT
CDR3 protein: CASSENAGGWTTEAFF

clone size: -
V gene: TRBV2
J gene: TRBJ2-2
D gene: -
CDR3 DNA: TGTGCCAGCAGCGCCCGGGGGGCCGGCGGGGAGCTGTTTTTT
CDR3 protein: CASSARGAGGELFF

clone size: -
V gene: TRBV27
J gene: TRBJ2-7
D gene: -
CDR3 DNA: TGTGCCAGCAGCGGAAGGCCACGAGAGTACGAGCAGTACTTC
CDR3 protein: CASSGRPREYEQYF

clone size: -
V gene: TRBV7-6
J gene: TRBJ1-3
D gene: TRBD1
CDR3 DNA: TGTGCCAGCAGCTCTTTCACCGGGACAGGGAGTGGAAACACCATATATTTT
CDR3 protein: CASSSFTGTGSGNTIYF

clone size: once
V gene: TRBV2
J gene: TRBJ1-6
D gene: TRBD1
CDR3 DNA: TGTGCCAGCAGTGTAATCGGACAGGGGGGTAATTCACCCCTCCACTTT
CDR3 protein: CASSVIGQGGNSPLHF

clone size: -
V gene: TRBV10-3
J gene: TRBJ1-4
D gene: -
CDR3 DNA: TGTGCCATCAGACAAGACGGCGGCAATGAAAAACTGTTTTTT
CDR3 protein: CAIRQDGGNEKLFF

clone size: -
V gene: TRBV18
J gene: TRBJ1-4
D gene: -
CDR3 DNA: TGTGCCAGCTCCGTGACAGGCCCAACTAATGAAAAACTGTTTTTT
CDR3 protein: CASSVTGPTNEKLFF

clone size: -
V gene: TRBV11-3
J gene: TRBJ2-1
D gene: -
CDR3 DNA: TGTGCCAGCAGCTCACCAGACAGGGGAGCGGGGAATGAGCAGTTCTTC
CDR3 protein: CASSSPDRGAGNEQFF

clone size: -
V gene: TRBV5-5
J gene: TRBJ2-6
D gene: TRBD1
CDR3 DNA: TGTGCCAGCAGCTTGGCAGGACAGGCCCTCTCTGGGGCCAACGTCCTGACTTTC
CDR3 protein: CASSLAGQALSGANVLTF

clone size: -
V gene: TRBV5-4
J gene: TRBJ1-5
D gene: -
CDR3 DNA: TGTGCCAGCAGCTTACAGGGTCAGCCCCAGCATTTT
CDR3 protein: CASSLQGQPQHF

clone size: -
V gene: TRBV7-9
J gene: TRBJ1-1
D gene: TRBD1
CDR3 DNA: TGTGCCAGCAGCTCGCACAGGGGGCTCAGCGAGACTGAAGCTTTCTTT
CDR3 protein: CASSSHRGLSETEAFF

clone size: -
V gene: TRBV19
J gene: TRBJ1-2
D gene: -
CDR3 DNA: TGTGCCAGTACGGACGGGGCCTATGGCTACACCTTC
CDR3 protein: CASTDGAYGYTF

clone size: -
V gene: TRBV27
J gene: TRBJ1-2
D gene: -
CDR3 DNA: TGTGCCAGCAGTTTAAGCCACCGGGGGGGCTACACCTTC
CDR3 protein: CASSLSHRGGYTF

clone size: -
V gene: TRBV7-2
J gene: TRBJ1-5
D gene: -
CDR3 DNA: TGTGCCAGCAGCTCGAAGCCCGGTAGAAGCAATCAGCCCCAGCATTTT
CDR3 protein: CASSSKPGRSNQPQHF

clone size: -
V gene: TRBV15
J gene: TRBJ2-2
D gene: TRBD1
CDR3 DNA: TGTGCCACCAGCAGAACAACCACAGGGGTAGGGGAGCTGTTTTTT
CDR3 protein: CATSRTTTGVGELFF

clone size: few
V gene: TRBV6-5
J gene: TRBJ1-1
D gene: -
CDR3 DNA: TGTGCCAGCAGTTACACCCGTTGGGACACTGAAGCTTTCTTT
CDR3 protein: CASSYTRWDTEAFF

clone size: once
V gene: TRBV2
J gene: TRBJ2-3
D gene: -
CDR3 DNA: TGTGCCAGCAGCCAGGAAGGTGGGCAGGTGGGGGATACGCAGTATTTT
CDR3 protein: CASSQEGGQVGDTQYF

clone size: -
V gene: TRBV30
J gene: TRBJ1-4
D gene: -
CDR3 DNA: TGTGCCTGGAGGCCAGTGTACGGCAGGAATATCGCCATTAATGAAAAACTGTTTTTT
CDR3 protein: CAWRPVYGRNIAINEKLFF

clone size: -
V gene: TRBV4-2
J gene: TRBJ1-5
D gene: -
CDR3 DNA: TGTGCCAGCAGCCAAGACGCAGGGGGCAATCAGCCCCAGCATTTT
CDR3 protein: CASSQDAGGNQPQHF

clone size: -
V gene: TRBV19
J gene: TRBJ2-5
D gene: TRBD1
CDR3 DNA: TGTGCCAGTATCGACCCGGGACAGAAAGAGACCCAGTACTTC
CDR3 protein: CASIDPGQKETQYF

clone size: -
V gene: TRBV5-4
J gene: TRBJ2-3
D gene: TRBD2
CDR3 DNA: TGTGCCAGCAGAGCCGGGACTAGCGGCGGCACAGATACGCAGTATTTT
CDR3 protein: CASRAGTSGGTDTQYF

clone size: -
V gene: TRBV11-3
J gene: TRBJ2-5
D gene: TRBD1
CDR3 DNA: TGTGCCAGCAACCGACAGGGAAAAGAGACCCAGTACTTC
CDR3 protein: CASNRQGKETQYF

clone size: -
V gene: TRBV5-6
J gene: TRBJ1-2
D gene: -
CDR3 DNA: TGTGCCAGCAGCGGAATCGACAGAGGAGGCTACACCTTC
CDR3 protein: CASSGIDRGGYTF

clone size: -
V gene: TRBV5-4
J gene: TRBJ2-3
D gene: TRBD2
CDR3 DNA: TGTGCCAGCAGCTTGGCTCGCGGGGGGGCTCCAGATACGCAGTATTTT
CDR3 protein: CASSLARGGAPDTQYF

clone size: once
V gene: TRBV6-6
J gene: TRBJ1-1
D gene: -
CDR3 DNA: TGTGCCAGCAGTTACTCGGGCGCCGCTGAAGCTTTCTTT
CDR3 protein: CASSYSGAAEAFF

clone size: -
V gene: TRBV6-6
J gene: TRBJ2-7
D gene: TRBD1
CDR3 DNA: TGTGCCAGCACTACAGGGGGCTACGAGCAGTACTTC
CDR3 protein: CASTTGGYEQYF

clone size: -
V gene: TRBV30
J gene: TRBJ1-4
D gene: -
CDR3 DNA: TGTGCCTGGAGTCCCCGACAGGAAAAACTGTTTTTT
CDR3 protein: CAWSPRQEKLFF

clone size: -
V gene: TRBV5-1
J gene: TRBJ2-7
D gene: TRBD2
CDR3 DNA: TGCGCCAGCAGCAAGGGGACTAGCGGGGTTAGCTACGAGCAGTACTTC
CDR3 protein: CASSKGTSGVSYEQYF

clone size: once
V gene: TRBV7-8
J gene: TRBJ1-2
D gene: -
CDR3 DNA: TGTGCCAGCAGCTCCTCCTCTAGCGGCTATGGCTACACCTTC
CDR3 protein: CASSSSSSGYGYTF

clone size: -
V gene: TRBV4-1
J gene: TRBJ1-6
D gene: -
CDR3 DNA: TGCGCCAGCAGCCAAGCGGGTGATAATTCACCCCTCCACTTT
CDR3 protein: CASSQAGDNSPLHF

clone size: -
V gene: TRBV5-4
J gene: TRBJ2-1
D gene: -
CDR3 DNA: TGTGCCAGCAGCTGGCCTTTAGGCGATGAGCAGTTCTTC
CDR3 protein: CASSWPLGDEQFF

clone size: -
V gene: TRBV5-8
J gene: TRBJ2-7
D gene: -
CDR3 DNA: TGTGCCAGCAGCTTGGGACAGGGAGGGTACGAGCAGTACTTC
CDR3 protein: CASSLGQGGYEQYF

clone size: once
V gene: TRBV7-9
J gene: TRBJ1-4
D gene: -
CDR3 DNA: TGTGCCAGCAGCTTAGTGATAGGCAAACTCCGAGGGGAAAAACTGTTTTTT
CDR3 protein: CASSLVIGKLRGEKLFF

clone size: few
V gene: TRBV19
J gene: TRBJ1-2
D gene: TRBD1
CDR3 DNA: TGTGCCAGTAGTACAAGGGACAGCGCTAACTATGGCTACACCTTC
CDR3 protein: CASSTRDSANYGYTF

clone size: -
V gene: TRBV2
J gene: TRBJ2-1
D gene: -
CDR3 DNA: TGTGCCAGCAGTGGTTATAATGAGCAGTTCTTC
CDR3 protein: CASSGYNEQFF

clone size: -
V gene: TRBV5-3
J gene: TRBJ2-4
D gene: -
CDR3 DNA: TGTGCCAGAAGCCTAGAGGGCTTGGAAACCAAAAACATTCAGTACTTC
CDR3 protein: CARSLEGLETKNIQYF

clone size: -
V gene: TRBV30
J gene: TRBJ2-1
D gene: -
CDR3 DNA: TGTGCCTGGAGTTCCTGGGGGGCCCTCAATGAGCAGTTCTTC
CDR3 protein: CAWSSWGALNEQFF

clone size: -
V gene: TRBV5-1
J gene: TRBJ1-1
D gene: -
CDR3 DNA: TGCGCCAGCAGCTTTACAGGGACGTACACTGAAGCTTTCTTT
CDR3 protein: CASSFTGTYTEAFF

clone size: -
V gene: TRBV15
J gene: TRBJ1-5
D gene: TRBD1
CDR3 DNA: TGTGCCACCAGCAGAGGGACAGGGAATCAGCCCCAGCATTTT
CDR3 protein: CATSRGTGNQPQHF

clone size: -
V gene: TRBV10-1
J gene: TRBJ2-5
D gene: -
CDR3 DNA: TGCGCCAGCTCACTTGAGGCTCGGTCTGTCTCAAAAGAGACCCAGTACTTC
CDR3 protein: CASSLEARSVSKETQYF

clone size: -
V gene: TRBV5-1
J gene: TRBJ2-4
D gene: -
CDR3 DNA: TGCGCCAGCAGCTTGGTTGGAGGGAATACCAAAAACATTCAGTACTTC
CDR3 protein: CASSLVGGNTKNIQYF

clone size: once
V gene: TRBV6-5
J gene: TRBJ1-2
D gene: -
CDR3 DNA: TGTGCCAGCAGCAGGGGTGACTATGGCTACACCTTC
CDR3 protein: CASSRGDYGYTF

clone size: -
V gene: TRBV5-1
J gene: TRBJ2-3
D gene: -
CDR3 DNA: TGCGCCAGCAGCTTGGGGGCGGCCTCCTACACAGATACGCAGTATTTT
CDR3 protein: CASSLGAASYTDTQYF

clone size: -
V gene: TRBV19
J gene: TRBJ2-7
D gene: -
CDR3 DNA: TGTGCCAGTAGTATGGGGGACTCCTACGAGCAGTACTTC
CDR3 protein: CASSMGDSYEQYF

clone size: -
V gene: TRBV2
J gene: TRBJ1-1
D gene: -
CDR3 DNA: TGTGCCAGCAGTGAAGCGAGGCAGGGACCGACTGAAGCTTTCTTT
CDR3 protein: CASSEARQGPTEAFF

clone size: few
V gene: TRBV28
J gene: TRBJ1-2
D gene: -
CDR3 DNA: TGTGCCAGCAGTCCTCAGGGGTTGGGGACCTATGGCTACACCTTC
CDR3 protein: CASSPQGLGTYGYTF

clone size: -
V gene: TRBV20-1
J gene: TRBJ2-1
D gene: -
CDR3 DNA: TGCAGTGGAGGGCTGAGCAATGAGCAGTTCTTC
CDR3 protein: CSGGLSNEQFF

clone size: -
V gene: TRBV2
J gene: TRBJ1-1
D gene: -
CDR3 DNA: TGTGCCAGCAGTGGATTGATGACTGAAGCTTTCTTT
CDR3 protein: CASSGLMTEAFF

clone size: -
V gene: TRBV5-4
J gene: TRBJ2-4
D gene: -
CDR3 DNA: TGTGCCAGCATGGGGGCGGAGAACATTCAGTACTTC
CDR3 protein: CASMGAENIQYF

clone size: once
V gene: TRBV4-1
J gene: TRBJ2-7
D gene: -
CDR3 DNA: TGCGCCAGCAGCCAAGATATACAGCTTATAGTCTACGAGCAGTACTTC
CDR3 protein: CASSQDIQLIVYEQYF

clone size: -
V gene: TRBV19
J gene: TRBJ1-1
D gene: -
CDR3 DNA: TGTGCCAGTAGGTTACATCTGGGGCTGGAGGCTTTCTTT
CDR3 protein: CASRLHLGLEAFF

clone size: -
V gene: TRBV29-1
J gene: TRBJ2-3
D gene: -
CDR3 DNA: TGCAGCGTTGATATAAGCACAGATACGCAGTATTTT
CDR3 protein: CSVDISTDTQYF

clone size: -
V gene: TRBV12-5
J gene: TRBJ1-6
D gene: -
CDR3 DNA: TGTGCTAGTTCAGCGGACAGTGCAAATTCACCCCTCCACTTT
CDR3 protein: CASSADSANSPLHF

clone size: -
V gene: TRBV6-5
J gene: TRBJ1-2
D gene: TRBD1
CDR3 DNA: TGTGCCAGCAGTTCCCCGGCACAGGGGAAGCAAGGCTACACCTTC
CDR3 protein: CASSSPAQGKQGYTF

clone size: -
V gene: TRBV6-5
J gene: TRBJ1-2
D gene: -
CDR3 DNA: TGTGCCAGCAGACCCCGAGCTAGCTATGGCTACACCTTC
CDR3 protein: CASRPRASYGYTF

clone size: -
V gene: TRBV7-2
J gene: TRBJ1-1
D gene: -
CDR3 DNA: TGTGCCAGCAGCCCGACGGGGGGTGAGAGGACTGAAGCTTTCTTT
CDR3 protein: CASSPTGGERTEAFF

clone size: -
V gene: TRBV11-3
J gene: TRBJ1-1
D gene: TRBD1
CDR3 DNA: TGTGCCAGCAGCTCGACAGGGGAGAACACTGAAGCTTTCTTT
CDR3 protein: CASSSTGENTEAFF